These T cell receptor beta chains were read from a single sample in a study of regulatory T cells in long-lasting Graves disease. MiXCR was run by TCRdb on the multiplex PCR reads, yielding one entry per CDR3 protein. This table has hundreds of thousands of distinct CDR3 sequences, roughly 17% appearing once. These data were also filed under a second study, of T cells in Graves' hyperthyroidism and ophthalmopathy.

The sequencing used peripheral blood mononuclear cells (PBMCs), collected at new diagnosis, from a patient treated with antithyroid drugs. These receptors originate from a man aged 35 to 55 with Graves disease. Both conserved end residues are part of each CDR3. A D gene is named only where the DNA matches it firmly. Clone size is not always given. Where it is, it says once, few, many or a class for expanded clones.

v_gene	d_gene	j_gene	abundance	CDR3nt	CDR3aa
TRBV7-3	.	TRBJ2-2	.	TGTGCCAGCAGCTTAAACGCAGGAGGGACCGGGGAGCTGTTTTTT	CASSLNAGGTGELFF
TRBV2	TRBD2	TRBJ2-3	.	TGTGCCAGCAGACCTCCCTGGGGACTAGCGGGGAACACAGATACGCAGTATTTT	CASRPPWGLAGNTDTQYF
TRBV11-2	.	TRBJ2-1	many	TGTGCCAGCAGCTTACGGTCTTCTAATGAGCAGTTCTTC	CASSLRSSNEQFF
TRBV12-3/TRBV12-4	.	TRBJ1-2	many	TGTGCCAGCAGTTTCGAGGGCCGCCCGAACTATGGCTACACCTTC	CASSFEGRPNYGYTF
TRBV3-1	TRBD1	TRBJ1-2	many	TGTGCCAGCAGCCACGGGACAGGCCTTGCTAACTATGGCTACACCTTC	CASSHGTGLANYGYTF
TRBV5-1	.	TRBJ2-3	many	TGCGCCAGCAGCTTTGCGGGAACGGCAGATACGCAGTATTTT	CASSFAGTADTQYF
TRBV11-1	.	TRBJ2-3	many	TGTGCCAGCAGCTTAGATAGTACAGGGAGGGATACGCAGTATTTT	CASSLDSTGRDTQYF
TRBV29-1	TRBD2	TRBJ2-3	.	TGCAGCGTGCGAGGACTAGCGGTGATCACAGATACGCAGTATTTT	CSVRGLAVITDTQYF
TRBV11-2	.	TRBJ2-1	many	TGTGCCAGCAGCCGCGAGGTAGCGGTTTACAATGAGCAGTTCTTC	CASSREVAVYNEQFF
TRBV29-1	.	TRBJ2-5	.	TGCAGCGTCGGGGCCCCCAAATACAATAGGGAGACCCAGTACTTC	CSVGAPKYNRETQYF
TRBV19	TRBD2	TRBJ2-3	.	TGTGCCAGTAGTCTCAGGAGTTGGAGCGGGGGGATCGAAGATACGCAGTATTTT	CASSLRSWSGGIEDTQYF
TRBV5-1	TRBD1	TRBJ1-1	many	TGCGCCAGCAGCTCGGACAGGGCGAACACTGAAGCTTTCTTT	CASSSDRANTEAFF
TRBV4-1	TRBD2	TRBJ2-2	.	TGCGCCAGCAGCCAAGGGGGTGGCGGGGGGCCCACCGGGGAGCTGTTTTTT	CASSQGGGGGPTGELFF
TRBV12-3/TRBV12-4	TRBD1	TRBJ1-5	few	TGTGCCAGCAGTGTACAGGGGGCAAGACCCCAGCATTTT	CASSVQGARPQHF
TRBV28	.	TRBJ2-1	many	TGTGCCAGCAGCAAGAGGGGTGCTATCAATGAGCAGTTCTTC	CASSKRGAINEQFF
TRBV4-1	.	TRBJ1-3	.	TGCGCCAGCAGCCAAGATCCCGGGGCCTCGCGAGGAAACACCATATATTTT	CASSQDPGASRGNTIYF
TRBV28	.	TRBJ1-1	many	TGTGCCAGCAGTTTATGGGGGGGCCTAATGAACACTGAAGCTTTCTTT	CASSLWGGLMNTEAFF